This TCR beta chain was captured by sequencing in a study of T cells in tuberculosis. About the study: A South African cohort included IGRA-negative adolescents, latently infected IGRA-positive adolescents and adults with active tuberculosis.

Time point reported: new active TB diagnosis, blood taken before or within 7 days of starting treatment. Each clinical donor contributed on average roughly 100,000 T cells from unsorted cryopreserved PBMC. The method was immunoSEQ multiplex PCR; TCRdb's version includes in-frame clones alone and lacks a portion of them. The table records about 33,000 clones, 87% of them present only once. CDR1 and CDR2 (germline): SEHNR, FQNEAQ (reference sequence). The CDR3 runs to 12 residues. Trimming took off 0 bases at V and 5 bases at J, with 5 bases between the two ends. This clonotype originated in an adult with tuberculosis. This chain links TRBV7-9 with TRBJ2-7; D not resolved. The sequences come from PBMCs, collected at tuberculosis diagnosis. The CDR3 coding sequence is TGTGCCAGCAGCTTAGCGCAGAACGAGCAGTACTTC. Amino acid sequence: CASSLAQNEQYF.